This TCR beta chain stems from a study of blood T cell repertoires in COVID-19 (TCRdb year 2020). About the full investigation: Samples from collaborators originated in the United States, Italy and Spain and spanned both the acute and convalescent phases of COVID-19. The prospective study material was composed of cDNA or gDNA derived from T cells, B-cell-depleted T cells, or PBMCs. Deeply sampled blood TCRbeta repertoires from subjects exposed to, actively infected with, or recovered from COVID-19 were included in the dataset. The repertoires were released in a freely available public database meant as a resource for research on the immune response to SARS-CoV-2. Samples came from the ongoing ImmuneRACE study (first 160 participants) plus 1,254 subjects from 6 global collaborators. Nearly every sample came with metadata listing a de-identified subject ID, COVID-19 status, age in years and sex. HLA class I and class II types, where available, came from metadata supplied by the sample provider rather than from assay-based typing. The study at large found these results: How much clinical and demographic metadata was included differed by source and by participant, and the metadata was provided uncurated.

One collaborating source in Seattle enrolled patients during active infection and followed them longitudinally through the course of disease. Each collaborating institution followed its own protocols to collect whole blood in K2EDTA tubes. For TCRbeta analysis, collaborators shipped samples as frozen whole blood, isolated PBMCs, or DNA extracted from either of those sample types. To note about this clone: Its target antigen remains unknown. No per-base quality is available; no much larger clone lies one base away.

TCRbeta CDR3 regions were amplified from genomic DNA using the immunoSEQ Assay, a bias-controlled multiplex PCR. The source study handled its data this way. Within the assay, amplification of reference gene primers was used to estimate how many nucleated cells each sample contained. Sequence reads were collapsed and filtered to measure the absolute abundance of every unique TCRbeta CDR3 rearrangement. Productive Simpson clonality was computed per sample as the square root of Simpson's diversity index over productive rearrangements. In TCRdb, the immuneACCESS table is reduced to in-frame sequences with V and J assigned. These tables do not hold every clone; where another copy was compared, an unresolved V gene accounts for under half, and the others remain unexplained. D and trimming were read from the DNA, whereas the V and J calls and clone size are those reported in that table. The sample has over 400,000 clones on record, less than 90% of them singletons. The top ten clones comprise roughly 8.3% of the sample.

Sequencing was carried out using peripheral blood. The sequence was obtained from a woman aged 45-65 years with COVID-19, enrolled during active disease.

CDR3 sequence: CASSTPGIYGYTF. In nucleotides, the sequence is TGTGCCAGCAGCACCCCAGGGATCTATGGCTACACCTTC. The rearranged segments are TRBV7-8 and TRBJ1-2, and TRBD1 may be the D gene, going by 5 matching bases. Including the terminal cysteine and phenylalanine, the CDR3 comprises 13 residues. Kept here is only the CDR3 DNA, which spans 39 bases and is read in frame from base 1. The germline V gene sets CDR1 to SGHVS and CDR2 to FQNEAQ. V and J are truncated by 5 bases and 4 bases respectively, leaving an intervening sequence of 11 bases.